Listed below are T cell receptor beta chains from one sample, sequenced in a study of T cell repertoires and HLA-DP antigens. Sequencing was performed with immunoSEQ multiplex PCR; in TCRdb, only in-frame clones are kept and a portion is missing. The repertoire holds approximately 110,000 clones, with 80% to 95% as singletons. These TCRs are of unknown antigen specificity. The sample comprised CD4+ T cells from PBMCs. These receptors were obtained from a woman under 30 in good health and CMV-seronegative. Each CDR3 is given with its conserved first and last residue. A D gene is named only where the DNA matches it firmly. A clone size is listed for some rows: how often the clone was seen (once, few, many), or a class if it is expanded.

V gene: TRBV5-4
J gene: TRBJ1-3
clone size: NA
D gene: NA
CDR3 protein: CASSLSVSGNTIYF
CDR3 DNA: TGTGCCAGCAGCCTCTCGGTGTCTGGAAACACCATATATTTT

V gene: TRBV5-8
J gene: TRBJ2-2
clone size: NA
D gene: TRBD1
CDR3 protein: CASSRDRGHTGELFF
CDR3 DNA: TGTGCCAGCAGCCGCGACAGGGGCCACACCGGGGAGCTGTTTTTT

V gene: TRBV21-1
J gene: TRBJ2-1
clone size: NA
D gene: NA
CDR3 protein: CASSSYTSGRPNEQFF
CDR3 DNA: TGTGCCAGCAGCAGTTATACTAGCGGGAGGCCCAATGAGCAGTTCTTC

V gene: TRBV18
J gene: TRBJ2-2
clone size: NA
D gene: NA
CDR3 protein: CASSPGLNTGELFF
CDR3 DNA: TGTGCCAGCTCACCCGGGCTGAACACCGGGGAGCTGTTTTTT

V gene: TRBV7-9
J gene: TRBJ2-3
clone size: NA
D gene: NA
CDR3 protein: CASSLGMAEGPTDTQYF
CDR3 DNA: TGTGCCAGCAGCTTGGGGATGGCCGAGGGACCCACAGATACGCAGTATTTT

V gene: TRBV18
J gene: TRBJ2-7
clone size: NA
D gene: NA
CDR3 protein: CASSPDGAYEQYF
CDR3 DNA: TGTGCCAGCTCACCAGACGGAGCCTACGAGCAGTACTTC

V gene: TRBV5-8
J gene: TRBJ2-3
clone size: NA
D gene: TRBD2
CDR3 protein: CASSISSGVTDTQYF
CDR3 DNA: TGTGCCAGCAGCATTAGTAGCGGGGTTACAGATACGCAGTATTTT

V gene: TRBV7-7
J gene: TRBJ2-5
clone size: NA
D gene: NA
CDR3 protein: CASSLVGKAGTQYF
CDR3 DNA: TGTGCTAGCAGCTTAGTGGGAAAGGCGGGGACCCAGTACTTC

V gene: TRBV18
J gene: TRBJ1-1
clone size: once
D gene: NA
CDR3 protein: CASSPLGQSGREAFF
CDR3 DNA: TGTGCCAGCTCACCACTGGGACAAAGTGGTCGGGAAGCTTTCTTT

V gene: TRBV2
J gene: TRBJ1-1
clone size: NA
D gene: NA
CDR3 protein: CASEVSGTNVEAFF
CDR3 DNA: TGTGCCAGCGAGGTGTCAGGGACCAACGTTGAAGCTTTCTTT

V gene: TRBV2
J gene: TRBJ1-5
clone size: NA
D gene: NA
CDR3 protein: CASTREAAFSNQPQHF
CDR3 DNA: TGTGCCAGCACCCGAGAGGCGGCCTTTAGCAATCAGCCCCAGCATTTT

V gene: TRBV28
J gene: TRBJ1-4
clone size: NA
D gene: TRBD1
CDR3 protein: CASRMTGGRTANEKLFF
CDR3 DNA: TGTGCCAGCAGAATGACAGGGGGGAGAACCGCGAATGAAAAACTGTTTTTT

V gene: TRBV28
J gene: TRBJ2-4
clone size: NA
D gene: NA
CDR3 protein: CASSPGGGYAAKNIQYF
CDR3 DNA: TGTGCCAGCAGTCCTGGTGGTGGGTACGCGGCCAAAAACATTCAGTACTTC

V gene: TRBV30
J gene: TRBJ2-5
clone size: NA
D gene: TRBD2
CDR3 protein: CAWARLAPQETQYF
CDR3 DNA: TGTGCCTGGGCCCGACTAGCCCCCCAAGAGACCCAGTACTTC

V gene: TRBV4-1
J gene: TRBJ2-3
clone size: NA
D gene: NA
CDR3 protein: CASSSGITSTDTQYF
CDR3 DNA: TGCGCCAGCAGCTCCGGGATAACTAGCACAGATACGCAGTATTTT

V gene: TRBV6-5
J gene: TRBJ1-5
clone size: once
D gene: TRBD1
CDR3 protein: CASRKTGDRDQPQHF
CDR3 DNA: TGTGCCAGCAGAAAGACAGGGGATAGGGATCAGCCCCAGCATTTT

V gene: TRBV5-4
J gene: TRBJ1-2
clone size: NA
D gene: NA
CDR3 protein: CASSLGGRRFGDGYTF
CDR3 DNA: TGTGCCAGCAGCTTAGGGGGGCGCAGGTTCGGGGATGGCTACACCTTC

V gene: TRBV28
J gene: TRBJ2-7
clone size: once
D gene: TRBD2
CDR3 protein: CASSPGGLPNYEQYF
CDR3 DNA: TGTGCCAGCAGTCCGGGGGGACTTCCGAACTACGAGCAGTACTTC

V gene: TRBV15
J gene: TRBJ2-5
clone size: NA
D gene: NA
CDR3 protein: CATSRAGPGQETQYF
CDR3 DNA: TGTGCCACCAGCAGAGCAGGGCCGGGGCAAGAGACCCAGTACTTC

V gene: TRBV15
J gene: TRBJ2-3
clone size: NA
D gene: NA
CDR3 protein: CATSSGDSRRTDTQYF
CDR3 DNA: TGTGCCACCAGCTCTGGCGATAGCAGACGCACAGATACGCAGTATTTT

V gene: TRBV19
J gene: TRBJ1-4
clone size: once
D gene: NA
CDR3 protein: CASNSRLNEKLFF
CDR3 DNA: TGTGCCAGTAATTCCAGGCTGAATGAAAAACTGTTTTTT

V gene: TRBV7-2
J gene: TRBJ2-4
clone size: NA
D gene: NA
CDR3 protein: CASSLRSAKNIQYF
CDR3 DNA: TGTGCCAGCAGCTTAAGGTCGGCCAAAAACATTCAGTACTTC

V gene: TRBV18
J gene: TRBJ2-1
clone size: once
D gene: NA
CDR3 protein: CASSPPTGDFSYNEQFF
CDR3 DNA: TGTGCCAGCTCACCACCGACGGGGGACTTTTCCTACAATGAGCAGTTCTTC

V gene: TRBV6-1
J gene: TRBJ2-5
clone size: NA
D gene: TRBD1
CDR3 protein: CASTGQAAGAQYF
CDR3 DNA: TGTGCCAGTACGGGACAGGCCGCCGGGGCCCAGTACTTC

V gene: TRBV7-9
J gene: TRBJ2-5
clone size: NA
D gene: NA
CDR3 protein: CASSLQGFQETQYF
CDR3 DNA: TGTGCCAGCAGCTTACAGGGGTTTCAAGAGACCCAGTACTTC

V gene: TRBV7-9
J gene: TRBJ1-5
clone size: few
D gene: TRBD1
CDR3 protein: CASSSPGRGSNQPQHF
CDR3 DNA: TGTGCCAGCAGCTCCCCGGGCAGGGGGAGCAATCAGCCCCAGCATTTT

V gene: TRBV28
J gene: TRBJ1-2
clone size: NA
D gene: NA
CDR3 protein: CASSLGTQEWNYGYTF
CDR3 DNA: TGTGCCAGCAGTTTGGGGACACAAGAATGGAACTATGGCTACACCTTC

V gene: TRBV5-1
J gene: TRBJ2-1
clone size: NA
D gene: TRBD2
CDR3 protein: CASSLIAGGAYNEQFF
CDR3 DNA: TGCGCCAGCAGCTTGATTGCGGGAGGGGCCTACAATGAGCAGTTCTTC

V gene: TRBV28
J gene: TRBJ2-3
clone size: NA
D gene: NA
CDR3 protein: CASRRALQATDTQYF
CDR3 DNA: TGTGCCAGCAGAAGGGCCCTTCAGGCCACAGATACGCAGTATTTT

V gene: TRBV2
J gene: TRBJ1-5
clone size: NA
D gene: NA
CDR3 protein: CASIGDRQPQHF
CDR3 DNA: TGTGCCAGCATAGGGGACCGTCAGCCCCAGCATTTT

V gene: TRBV7-2
J gene: TRBJ2-5
clone size: NA
D gene: NA
CDR3 protein: CASSLAAGLQETQYF
CDR3 DNA: TGTGCCAGCAGCTTAGCCGCGGGACTCCAAGAGACCCAGTACTTC

V gene: TRBV2
J gene: TRBJ1-5
clone size: NA
D gene: NA
CDR3 protein: CASSVYAGNQPQHF
CDR3 DNA: TGTGCCAGCAGTGTTTACGCAGGGAATCAGCCCCAGCATTTT

V gene: TRBV18
J gene: TRBJ1-1
clone size: NA
D gene: NA
CDR3 protein: CASSPSGGTEAFF
CDR3 DNA: TGTGCCAGCTCACCTTCGGGGGGCACTGAAGCTTTCTTT

V gene: TRBV5-6
J gene: TRBJ1-2
clone size: NA
D gene: NA
CDR3 protein: CASSWKGVDYGYTF
CDR3 DNA: TGTGCCAGCAGCTGGAAAGGGGTCGACTATGGCTACACCTTC

V gene: TRBV18
J gene: TRBJ1-4
clone size: NA
D gene: NA
CDR3 protein: CASSRAQGNEKLFF
CDR3 DNA: TGTGCCAGCTCACGGGCGCAGGGGAATGAAAAACTGTTTTTT

V gene: TRBV5-4
J gene: TRBJ2-1
clone size: NA
D gene: TRBD2
CDR3 protein: CASSAGTSDYNEQFF
CDR3 DNA: TGTGCCAGCAGCGCCGGGACTAGCGACTACAATGAGCAGTTCTTC

V gene: TRBV11-2
J gene: TRBJ2-3
clone size: NA
D gene: NA
CDR3 protein: CASSPAQTSTDTQYF
CDR3 DNA: TGTGCCAGCAGCCCCGCACAAACTAGCACAGATACGCAGTATTTT

V gene: TRBV2
J gene: TRBJ2-3
clone size: once
D gene: TRBD1
CDR3 protein: CASRITGEPTDTQYF
CDR3 DNA: TGTGCCAGCAGAATCACAGGGGAACCCACAGATACGCAGTATTTT

V gene: TRBV7-6
J gene: TRBJ2-3
clone size: NA
D gene: NA
CDR3 protein: CASSSLGSTDTQYF
CDR3 DNA: TGTGCCAGCAGCTCCCTGGGTAGCACAGATACGCAGTATTTT

V gene: TRBV7-3
J gene: TRBJ1-1
clone size: NA
D gene: NA
CDR3 protein: CASSAQGNTEAFF
CDR3 DNA: TGTGCCAGCAGCGCTCAGGGGAACACTGAAGCTTTCTTT

V gene: TRBV28
J gene: TRBJ1-3
clone size: NA
D gene: NA
CDR3 protein: CASSFDGTSGNTIYF
CDR3 DNA: TGTGCCAGCAGTTTTGACGGAACCTCTGGAAACACCATATATTTT

V gene: TRBV5-1
J gene: TRBJ2-4
clone size: NA
D gene: NA
CDR3 protein: CASSRDFDIQYF
CDR3 DNA: TGCGCCAGCAGCAGGGATTTTGACATTCAGTACTTC

V gene: TRBV25-1
J gene: TRBJ1-6
clone size: NA
D gene: NA
CDR3 protein: CASSGQPNNSPLHF
CDR3 DNA: TGTGCCAGCAGTGGACAGCCGAATAATTCACCCCTCCACTTT

V gene: TRBV5-4
J gene: TRBJ1-1
clone size: NA
D gene: TRBD1
CDR3 protein: CASSPGQVNTEAFF
CDR3 DNA: TGTGCCAGCAGCCCGGGACAGGTGAACACTGAAGCTTTCTTT

V gene: TRBV19
J gene: TRBJ2-7
clone size: NA
D gene: TRBD1
CDR3 protein: CASSISGQGPYEQYF
CDR3 DNA: TGTGCCAGTAGTATTTCTGGACAGGGCCCCTACGAGCAGTACTTC